What follows are 8 T cell receptor beta chains derived from one specimen sequenced in a study of CD8+ T cells in alopecia areata. RNA extraction was followed by reverse transcription into cDNA, which acted as the sequencing template. Assay: immunoSEQ multiplex PCR; the TCRdb copy retains only in-frame clones and omits some. This sample has about 180,000 clones; about 53% occur once, and the top ten carry approximately 11%. Described treatment: oral pan-JAK inhibitor, 5-10 mg twice daily. The source was CD8+ T cells sorted from blood, collected at week 24, from a patient treated with tofacitinib. Every receptor here comes from a human donor with alopecia areata.

The J gene is TRBJ2-3, the V gene TRBV29-1; D is undetermined. V was clipped by 4 bases and J by 0 bases, with 17 bases between them. The CDR3 is made up of 16 amino acids. In germline, CDR1 is SQVTM, CDR2 ANQGSEA. For the CDR3, the DNA is TGCAGCGTTGTGGCCAGGAATCCCCTTAGCACAGATACGCAGTATTTT. The encoded protein is CSVVARNPLSTDTQYF.

The rearrangement links TRBV5-1 to TRBJ1-1; TRBD1 matches 10 bases. Germline CDR1 is SGHRS and CDR2 is YFSETQ. The CDR3 contains 15 residues. Germline trimming cut 0 bases from V and 4 bases from J; bases unmatched to any gene: 3. The CDR3 is CASSLAGTGATEAFF. The CDR3 DNA reads TGCGCCAGCAGCTTGGCCGGGACAGGGGCCACTGAAGCTTTCTTT.

This chain uses TRBV2 with TRBJ2-7; 9 nucleotides agree with TRBD2. The length of the CDR3 is 15 residues. Losses at the gene ends were 4 bases for V and 2 bases for J; bases not matched to a gene: 6. In germline, CDR1 is SNHLY, CDR2 FYNNEI. The CDR3 spells CASSVGLASTYEQYF. The CDR3 nucleotides are TGTGCCAGCAGTGTGGGACTAGCATCCACCTACGAGCAGTACTTC.

The chain employs TRBV7-3 and TRBJ1-6, with TRBD1 as a possible D gene (5 bases). The germline gives CDR1 SGHTA, CDR2 FQGTGA. The V gene lost 5 bases and the J gene lost 5 bases, with 10 bases spanning the gap. This CDR3 has 14 amino acids. This chain's CDR3 is CASSPGGNNSPLHF. CDR3 sequence (DNA): TGTGCCAGCAGCCCTGGGGGGAATAATTCACCCCTCCACTTT.

V gene TRBV9 combines with J gene TRBJ2-3; D tentatively reads TRBD1 or TRBD2 (6 bases each). V was shortened by 4 bases and J by 5 bases, with 17 bases between the two germline ends. The CDR3 is 15 amino acids. Germline V CDR1 and CDR2: SGDLS, YYNGEE. The CDR3 protein is CASSPSGAPGDTQYF. The CDR3 nucleotides are TGTGCCAGCAGCCCGTCGGGGGCCCCGGGAGATACGCAGTATTTT.

This clone occurred a few times. The gene calls are TRBV29-1 and TRBJ2-3, with TRBD2 matching over 9 bases. The CDR3 is 14 residues long. After removal of 4 bases from V and 6 bases from J, the junction contained 8 bases not matched to a gene. CDR1 and CDR2 (germline): SQVTM, ANQGSEA. The CDR3 region has the DNA TGCAGCGTTGTGTTGGCGGGGGGGCTGGATACGCAGTATTTT. Its protein product is CSVVLAGGLDTQYF.

A few counts support this clone. The chain carries TRBV15 and TRBJ2-7, with D maybe TRBD2 (6 bases). The V end was cut by 5 bases, the J end by 2 bases, with 16 bases between. The CDR3 loop spans 15 amino acids. Germline assignment: CDR1 LNHNV and CDR2 YYDKDF (reference sequence). This CDR3 is CATSLTGTGAYEQYF. The CDR3, as DNA: TGTGCCACCAGCCTGACTGGGACGGGAGCCTACGAGCAGTACTTC.

The V call is TRBV29-1, the J call TRBJ1-2; TRBD1 matches at 8 bases. Germline V gene lookup returns CDR1 SQVTM and CDR2 ANQGSEA. This CDR3 spans 12 amino acids. The V segment lost 4 bases and the J segment 7 bases; nucleotides outside the gene matches: 5. The CDR3 coding sequence is TGCAGCGTTGCTCCAGACAGGGGTGGCTACACCTTC. Amino acids: CSVAPDRGGYTF. The full variable domain, with the rest looked up from reference TRBV29-1 and TRBJ1-2, is SAVISQKPSRDICQRGTSLTIQCQVDSQVTMMFWYRQQPGQSLTLIATANQGSEATYESGFVIDKFPISRPNLTFSTLTVSNMSPEDSSIYLCSVAPDRGGYTFGSGTRLTVV.